The clone carrying this T cell receptor (beta chain) showed up just a few times. Unmatched junction bases numbered 6, after V lost 9 bases and J lost 0 bases. Germline V gene sequence: CDR1 KGHDR, CDR2 SFDVKD. CDR3 size: 15 residues. These data are taken from a study of CD8+CD57+ T cells in acquired aplastic anemia. Flow cytometry had shown expanded CD8+CD57+ cells in the patients chosen for sequencing. Everyone among the patients had severe acquired aplastic anemia. Blood sampling was performed on the patients, and none of them had received therapy by then. Using genomic DNA as the template, TCR beta VDJ and CDR3 profiling was carried out. TCRdb independently ran MiXCR on the reads; one entry per CDR3 protein. Of 110,000 or so distinct CDR3 sequences in the sample, over 55% were seen once.

The TCR was taken from a human donor with aplastic anemia. The rearrangement uses TRBV24-1 and TRBJ2-4, with 8 bases that match TRBD1. Sequencing was done on a sample of sorted CD4+, CD8+, or CD8+CD57+ T cells (not recorded which) from PBMCs. The CDR3, as DNA: TGTGCCACCTCCAGGGGGCGCCCAGCCAAAAACATTCAGTACTTC. Translating gives CATSRGRPAKNIQYF.